This T cell receptor (beta chain) was captured by sequencing in a study of T cell responses to AZD1222 COVID-19 vaccine. The study's findings and limits: Donors were largely white British and mainly female; clonal diversity was possibly underestimated. Distributed over spike, vaccine-associated CD4 TCRs predominated at 160-218 and 743-854. Researchers took repertoire samples only after the peak T cell response had come.

Analysis merged second doses at about 4 or about 12 weeks. This table comes from immunoSEQ multiplex PCR, and its TCRdb copy is limited to in-frame clones, with some not included. The repertoire holds about 100,000 clones, 80% to 95% seen once, with around 8.6% in the top ten. As to this clone: Its target is unknown.

Trimming removed 6 bases at V and 0 bases at J, with 11 bases between. CDR3 length: 14 amino acids. The V gene's germline CDR1 is MNHEY and CDR2 SMNVEV (reference sequence). The source is an adult who received the AZD1222 COVID-19 vaccine. Sequencing was performed on peripheral blood, taken 28 days after the second AZD1222 dose. The chain combines TRBV27 with TRBJ1-1, with no clear D. As DNA, the CDR3 is TGTGCCAGCAGCCGACGGCGCATGAACACTGAAGCTTTCTTT. Translating gives CASSRRRMNTEAFF.